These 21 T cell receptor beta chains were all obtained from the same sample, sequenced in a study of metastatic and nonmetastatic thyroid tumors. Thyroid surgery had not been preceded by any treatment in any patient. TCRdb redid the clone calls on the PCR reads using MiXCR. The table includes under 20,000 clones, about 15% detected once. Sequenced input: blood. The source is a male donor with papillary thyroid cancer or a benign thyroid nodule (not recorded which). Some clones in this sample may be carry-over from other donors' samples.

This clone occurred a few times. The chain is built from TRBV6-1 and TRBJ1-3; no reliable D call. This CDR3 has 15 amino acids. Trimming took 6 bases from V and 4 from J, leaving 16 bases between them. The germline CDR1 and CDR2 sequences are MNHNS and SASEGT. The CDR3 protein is CASRTTIGSGNTIYF. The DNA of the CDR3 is TGTGCCAGCAGGACCACCATTGGATCCGGAAACACCATATATTTT.

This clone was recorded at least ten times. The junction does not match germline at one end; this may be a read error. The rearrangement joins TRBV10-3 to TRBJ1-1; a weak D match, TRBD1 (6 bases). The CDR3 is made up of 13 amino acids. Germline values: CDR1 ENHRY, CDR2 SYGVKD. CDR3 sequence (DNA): TGTGCCATCAGGCAGAGGGACAACAATGAAGCTTTCTTT. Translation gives CAIRQRDNNEAFF.

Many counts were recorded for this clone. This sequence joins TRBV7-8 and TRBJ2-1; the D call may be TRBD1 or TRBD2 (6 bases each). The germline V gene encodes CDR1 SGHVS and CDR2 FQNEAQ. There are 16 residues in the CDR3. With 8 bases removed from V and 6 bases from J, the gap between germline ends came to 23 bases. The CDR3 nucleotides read TGTGCCAGCCGGTCGGGGGCGGCTAGCTTCCCCAATGAGCAGTTCTTC. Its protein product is CASRSGAASFPNEQFF.

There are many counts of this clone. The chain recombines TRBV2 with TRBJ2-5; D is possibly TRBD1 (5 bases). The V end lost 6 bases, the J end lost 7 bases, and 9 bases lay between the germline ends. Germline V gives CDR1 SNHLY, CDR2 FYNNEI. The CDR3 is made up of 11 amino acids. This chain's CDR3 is CASRQQATQYF. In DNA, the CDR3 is TGTGCCAGCAGGCAACAGGCGACCCAGTACTTC.

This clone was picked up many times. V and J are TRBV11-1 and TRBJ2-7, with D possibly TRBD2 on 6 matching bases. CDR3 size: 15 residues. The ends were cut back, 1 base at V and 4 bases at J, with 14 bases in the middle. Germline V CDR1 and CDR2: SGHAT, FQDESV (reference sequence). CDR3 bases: TGTGCCAGCAGCTTAGACGGTGCTAGCGTTTACGAGCAGTACTTC. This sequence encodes CASSLDGASVYEQYF.

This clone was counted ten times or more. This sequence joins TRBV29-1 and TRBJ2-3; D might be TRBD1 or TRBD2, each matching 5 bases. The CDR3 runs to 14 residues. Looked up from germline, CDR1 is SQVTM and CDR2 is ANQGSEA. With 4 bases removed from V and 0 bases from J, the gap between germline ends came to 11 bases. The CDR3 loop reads CSVVKGRSTDTQYF. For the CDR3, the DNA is TGCAGCGTTGTAAAGGGGAGAAGCACAGATACGCAGTATTTT.

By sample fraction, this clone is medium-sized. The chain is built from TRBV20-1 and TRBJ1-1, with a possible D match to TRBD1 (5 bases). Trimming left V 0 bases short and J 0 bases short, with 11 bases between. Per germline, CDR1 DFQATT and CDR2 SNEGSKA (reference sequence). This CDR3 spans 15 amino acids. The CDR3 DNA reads TGCAGTGCTAGAGATCTCCGACAGCTGAACACTGAAGCTTTCTTT. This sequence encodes CSARDLRQLNTEAFF.

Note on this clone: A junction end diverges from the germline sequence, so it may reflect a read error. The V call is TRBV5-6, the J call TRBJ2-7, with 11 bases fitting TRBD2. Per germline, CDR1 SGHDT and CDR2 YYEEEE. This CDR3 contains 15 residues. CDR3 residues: CASSPGLAGLYDQYF. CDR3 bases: TGTGCCAGTAGCCCCGGACTAGCGGGCTTGTACGATCAGTACTTC.

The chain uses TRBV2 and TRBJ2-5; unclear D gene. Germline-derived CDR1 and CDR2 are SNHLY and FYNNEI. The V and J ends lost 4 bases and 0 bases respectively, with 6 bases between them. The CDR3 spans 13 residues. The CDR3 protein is CASSVRHQETQYF. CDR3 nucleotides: TGTGCCAGCAGTGTACGGCACCAAGAGACCCAGTACTTC. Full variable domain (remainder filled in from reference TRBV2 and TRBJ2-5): EPEVTQTPSHQVTQMGQEVILRCVPISNHLYFYWYRQILGQKVEFLVSFYNNEISEKSEIFDDQFSVERPDGSNFTLKIRSTKLEDSAMYFCASSVRHQETQYFGPGTRLLVL.

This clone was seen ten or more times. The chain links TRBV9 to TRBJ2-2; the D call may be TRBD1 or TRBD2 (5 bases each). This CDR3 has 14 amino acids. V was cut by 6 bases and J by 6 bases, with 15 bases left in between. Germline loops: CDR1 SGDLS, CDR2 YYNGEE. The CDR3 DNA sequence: TGTGCCAGCAAACGGGACCTAGTAGCCGGGGAGCTGTTTTTT. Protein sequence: CASKRDLVAGELFF.

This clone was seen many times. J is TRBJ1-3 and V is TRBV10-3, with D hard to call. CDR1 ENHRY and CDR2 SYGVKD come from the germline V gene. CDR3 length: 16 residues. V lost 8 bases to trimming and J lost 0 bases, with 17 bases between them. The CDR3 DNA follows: TGTGCCATCTCCCGGAGCCTTCCGAGCTCTGGAAACACCATATATTTT. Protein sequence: CAISRSLPSSGNTIYF.

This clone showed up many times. The CDR3 coding sequence is TGCAGTGCTAGGGAACCTAGCGGGAGGCCCTACGAGCAGTACTTC. It translates to CSAREPSGRPYEQYF. The chain joins TRBV20-1 to TRBJ2-7; 11 positions match TRBD2. After removal of 3 bases from V and 2 bases from J, the junction contained 6 bases not matched to a gene. The CDR3 runs 15 residues. CDR1 and CDR2 (germline): DFQATT, SNEGSKA (reference sequence).

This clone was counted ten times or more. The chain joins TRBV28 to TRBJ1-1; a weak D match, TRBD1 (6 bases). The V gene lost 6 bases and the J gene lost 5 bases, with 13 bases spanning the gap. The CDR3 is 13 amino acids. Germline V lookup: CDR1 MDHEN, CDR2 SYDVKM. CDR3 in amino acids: CASSVLQGTEAFF. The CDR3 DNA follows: TGTGCCAGCAGCGTTCTTCAGGGGACTGAAGCTTTCTTT.

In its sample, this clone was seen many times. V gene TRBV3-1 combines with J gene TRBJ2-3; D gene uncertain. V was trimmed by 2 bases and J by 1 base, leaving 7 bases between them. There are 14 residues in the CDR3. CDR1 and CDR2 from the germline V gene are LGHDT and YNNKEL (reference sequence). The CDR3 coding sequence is TGTGCCAGCAGCCAAAGTTTGGGCACAGATACGCAGTATTTT. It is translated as CASSQSLGTDTQYF.

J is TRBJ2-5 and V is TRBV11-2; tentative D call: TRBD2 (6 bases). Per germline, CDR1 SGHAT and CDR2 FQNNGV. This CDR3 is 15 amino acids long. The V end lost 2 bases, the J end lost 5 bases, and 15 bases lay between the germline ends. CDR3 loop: CASSLMWGLGETQYF. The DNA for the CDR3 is TGTGCCAGCAGCTTAATGTGGGGACTGGGGGAGACCCAGTACTTC.

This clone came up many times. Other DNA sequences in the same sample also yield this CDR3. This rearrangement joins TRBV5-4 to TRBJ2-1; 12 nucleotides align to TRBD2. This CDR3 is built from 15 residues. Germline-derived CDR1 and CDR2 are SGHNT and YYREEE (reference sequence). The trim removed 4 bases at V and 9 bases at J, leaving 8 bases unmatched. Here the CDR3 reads CASSPLAGGAGEQFF. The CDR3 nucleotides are TGTGCCAGCAGCCCGCTAGCGGGAGGGGCTGGTGAGCAGTTCTTC.

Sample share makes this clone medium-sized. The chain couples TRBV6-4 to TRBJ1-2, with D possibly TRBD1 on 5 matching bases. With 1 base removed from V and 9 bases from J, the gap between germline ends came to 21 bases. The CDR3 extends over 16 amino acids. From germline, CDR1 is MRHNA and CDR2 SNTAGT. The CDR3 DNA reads TGTGCCAGCAGTGACTGGGGGACTGAGGGAACTATGAGCTACACCTTC. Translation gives CASSDWGTEGTMSYTF.

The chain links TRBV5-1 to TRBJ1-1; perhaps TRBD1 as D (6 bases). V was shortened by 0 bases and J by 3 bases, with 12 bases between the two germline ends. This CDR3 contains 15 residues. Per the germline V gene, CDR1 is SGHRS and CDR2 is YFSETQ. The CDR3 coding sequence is TGCGCCAGCAGCTTGGATCCAGGGGAGGACACTGAAGCTTTCTTT. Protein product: CASSLDPGEDTEAFF.

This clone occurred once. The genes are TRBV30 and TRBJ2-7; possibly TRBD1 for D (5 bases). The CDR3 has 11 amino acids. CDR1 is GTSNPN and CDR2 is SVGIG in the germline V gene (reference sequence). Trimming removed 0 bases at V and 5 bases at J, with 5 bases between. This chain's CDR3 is CAWSVGDEQYF. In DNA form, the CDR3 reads TGTGCCTGGAGTGTAGGGGACGAGCAGTACTTC.

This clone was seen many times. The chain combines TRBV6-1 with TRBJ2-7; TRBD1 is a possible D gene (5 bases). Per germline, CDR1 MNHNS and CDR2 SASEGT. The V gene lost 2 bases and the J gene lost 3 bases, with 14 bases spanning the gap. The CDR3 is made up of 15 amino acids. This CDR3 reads CASSETRYRNYEQYF. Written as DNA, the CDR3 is TGTGCCAGCAGTGAAACCCGATACAGGAACTACGAGCAGTACTTC.

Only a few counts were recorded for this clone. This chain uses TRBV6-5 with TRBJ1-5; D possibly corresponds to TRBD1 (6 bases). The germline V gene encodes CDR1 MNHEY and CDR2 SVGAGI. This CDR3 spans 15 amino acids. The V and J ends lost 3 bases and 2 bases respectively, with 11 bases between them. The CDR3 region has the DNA TGTGCCAGCAGTTATCCAGGGGTTGGCAATCAGCCCCAGCATTTT. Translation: CASSYPGVGNQPQHF.